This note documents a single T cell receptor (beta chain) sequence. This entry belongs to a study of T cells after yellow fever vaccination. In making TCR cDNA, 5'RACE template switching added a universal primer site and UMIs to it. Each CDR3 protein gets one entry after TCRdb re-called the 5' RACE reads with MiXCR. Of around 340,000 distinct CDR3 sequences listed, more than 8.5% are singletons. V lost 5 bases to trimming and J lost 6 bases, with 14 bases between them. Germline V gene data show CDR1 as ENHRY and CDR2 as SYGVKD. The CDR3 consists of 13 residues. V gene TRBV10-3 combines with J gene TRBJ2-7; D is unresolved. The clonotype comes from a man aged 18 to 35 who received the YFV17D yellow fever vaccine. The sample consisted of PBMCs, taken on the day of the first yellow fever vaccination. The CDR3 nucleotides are TGTGCCATCAGTAGGGAAAGGTCCACCGAGCAGTACTTC. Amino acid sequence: CAISRERSTEQYF.